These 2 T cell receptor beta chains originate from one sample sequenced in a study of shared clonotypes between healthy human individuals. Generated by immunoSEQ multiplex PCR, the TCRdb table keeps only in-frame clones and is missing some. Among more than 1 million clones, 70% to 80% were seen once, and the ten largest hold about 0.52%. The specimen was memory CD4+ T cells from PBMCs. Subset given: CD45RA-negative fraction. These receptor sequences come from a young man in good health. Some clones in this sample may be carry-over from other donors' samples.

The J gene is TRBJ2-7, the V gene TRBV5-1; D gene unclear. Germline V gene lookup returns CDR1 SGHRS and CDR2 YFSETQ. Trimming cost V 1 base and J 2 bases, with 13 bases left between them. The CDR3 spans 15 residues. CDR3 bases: TGCGCCAGCAGCTTGCAATCGGGCGGCCCCTACGAGCAGTACTTC. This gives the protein CASSLQSGGPYEQYF.

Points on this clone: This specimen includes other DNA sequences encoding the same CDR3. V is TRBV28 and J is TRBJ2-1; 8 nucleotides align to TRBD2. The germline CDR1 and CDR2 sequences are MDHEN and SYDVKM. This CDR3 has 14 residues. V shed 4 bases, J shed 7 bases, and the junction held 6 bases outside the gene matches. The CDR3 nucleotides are TGTGCCAGCAGTTCCACCCGGGGGGGGAATGAGCAGTTCTTC. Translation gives CASSSTRGGNEQFF.